The 5 T cell receptor beta chains below come from one sample, sequenced in a study of tumor-infiltrating lymphocytes in primary liver carcinoma. Scientists recovered RNA and DNA together from around 20-30 mg of unsorted bulk tissue. A primer matching the constant region was used to make TCR beta cDNA from 450 to 500 ng of total RNA. What produced the TCR beta libraries was three nested multiplex PCR rounds using slightly modified ARM-PCR. Rounds one and two of PCR, each of roughly 11 cycles, were primed with TRBV1-TRBV30 forward primers and a C-beta reverse primer. TCRdb re-called the multiplex PCR reads through MiXCR, storing one row per CDR3 protein. This table has tens of thousands of distinct CDR3 sequences, over 65% appearing once. What was sequenced was liver tumor tissue from sampling region 5. Specified subset: tumor region T5, tumor centre. The receptors originated from a man aged 40-49 years with primary liver carcinoma and hepatitis B virus infection.

The chain employs TRBV5-6 and TRBJ1-2; a weak D match, TRBD1 (5 bases). V dropped 8 bases and J dropped 4 bases, with 21 bases sitting between them. The germline CDR1 and CDR2 sequences are SGHDT and YYEEEE. This CDR3 spans 15 amino acids. The CDR3 DNA is TGTGCCAGTAGCATGAGTCCAGGGAGTGGCTATGGCTACACCTTC. As protein: CASSMSPGSGYGYTF.

With respect to this clonotype: This may arise from a read error, as a much more abundant clone is one base away. V and J are TRBV5-1 and TRBJ2-3; D uncertain. This CDR3 is 14 amino acids long. The germline CDR1 and CDR2 sequences are SGHRS and YFSETQ. Trimming stripped 1 base from V and 2 bases from J, with 8 bases between. This CDR3 is CASSLMASTDTQYF. CDR3 sequence (DNA): TGCGCCAGCAGCTTGATGGCCTCCACAGATACGCAGTATTTT.

This clonotype came up a few times. One end of the junction is discordant with germline, which a read error may explain. As DNA, the CDR3 is TGTGCCAGCAGCTCTAGCCCGACCGGGGAGCTGGTTTTT. This translates into CASSSSPTGELVF. V usage is TRBV7-9 and J usage is TRBJ2-2; the D gene is possibly TRBD2 (5 bases). Germline V gene sequence: CDR1 SEHNR, CDR2 FQNEAQ (reference sequence). The CDR3 loop spans 13 amino acids.

In the case of this clonotype: Since a much larger clone is just one base distant, this may be a read error. The gene calls are TRBV7-8 and TRBJ2-5; weak D call: TRBD2 (5 bases). CDR3 length equals 15 residues. Trimming shortened V by 2 bases and J by 5 bases, and 15 bases separated the two germline ends. Per the germline V gene, CDR1 is SGHVS and CDR2 is FQNEAQ. CDR3 coding DNA: TGTGCCAGCAGCTTAAGTGACGGGAATGGGGAGACCCAGTACTTC. Protein sequence: CASSLSDGNGETQYF.

This clonotype appeared a single time. The chain has TRBV12-3 or TRBV12-4 and TRBJ2-3, with D uncertain. The last part of the DNA fits TRBJ1-5 better; the J call may be wrong. The CDR3 runs 14 residues. The CDR3 reads CASRTSMGTDTQHF. In DNA form, the CDR3 reads TGTGCCAGCAGGACTAGCATGGGCACAGATACGCAGCATTTT.